These 32 T cell receptor beta chains originate from one sample sequenced in a study of cytomegalovirus exposure and HLA in healthy donors. The PCR was carried out with 60 Vbeta primers and 13 Jbeta primers. Data came from immunoSEQ multiplex PCR; TCRdb stores just in-frame clones and leaves some out. The sample gives 140,000 to 150,000 clones, over 60% of which show up once; approximately 2.9% is in the top ten. The sequenced material came from PBMCs. The receptors stem from a man in his forties or fifties in good health and CMV-seropositive.

The count of this clone is one. The chain combines TRBV30 with TRBJ2-7, with TRBD2 matching 11 bases. The CDR3 loop spans 14 amino acids. The germline V gene has CDR1 GTSNPN and CDR2 SVGIG (reference sequence). With V trimmed by 5 bases and J by 7 bases, 10 bases remained unmatched. Here the CDR3 DNA reads TGTGCCTGGGGGGGACTAGCGGAAGGGGGTGAGCAGTACTTC. Its translation is CAWGGLAEGGEQYF.

V usage is TRBV5-6 and J usage is TRBJ1-2, with a possible D match to TRBD1 (5 bases). The V gene's germline CDR1 is SGHDT and CDR2 YYEEEE. Trimming pared 4 bases from V and 3 bases from J, leaving 19 bases between. The CDR3 sequence is 16 residues long. The CDR3: CASSGGTAQGYYGYTF. In DNA form, the CDR3 reads TGTGCCAGCAGCGGCGGGACCGCGCAAGGATACTATGGCTACACCTTC. The full variable domain, with the rest looked up from reference TRBV5-6 and TRBJ1-2, is DAGVTQSPTHLIKTRGQQVTLRCSPKSGHDTVSWYQQALGQGPQFIFQYYEEEERQRGNFPDRFSGHQFPNYSSELNVNALLLGDSALYLCASSGGTAQGYYGYTFGSGTRLTVV.

This sequence joins TRBV5-6 and TRBJ2-1; 7 nucleotides align to TRBD2. The J segment lost 6 bases and the V segment lost 4 bases, leaving 4 bases of the junction unmatched. This CDR3 comprises 13 residues. The V gene's germline CDR1 is SGHDT and CDR2 YYEEEE. The CDR3 DNA reads as TGTGCCAGCAGCGTCGGGACTATCAATGAGCAGTTCTTC. Translation: CASSVGTINEQFF.

This chain uses TRBV30 with TRBJ1-3, with a tentative D call TRBD1 (5 bases). The CDR3 contains 17 residues. V was trimmed by 7 bases and J by 0 bases, leaving 22 bases between them. Germline V gene sequence: CDR1 GTSNPN, CDR2 SVGIG (reference sequence). The CDR3 DNA reads as TGTGCCTTTTTTCCCTCGAAAACAGGACGCTCTGGAAACACCATATATTTT. Protein: CAFFPSKTGRSGNTIYF.

The rearrangement joins TRBV7-9 to TRBJ2-7; D possibly corresponds to TRBD1 (5 bases). V was clipped by 1 base and J by 2 bases, with 9 bases between them. Per germline, CDR1 SEHNR and CDR2 FQNEAQ (reference sequence). The CDR3 runs 14 residues. CDR3 sequence (DNA): TGTGCCAGCAGCTTAGGCAGGGAACCCTACGAGCAGTACTTC. The encoded protein is CASSLGREPYEQYF.

This chain connects TRBV30 to TRBJ2-1, with TRBD2 as a possible D gene (6 bases). The germline V gene has CDR1 GTSNPN and CDR2 SVGIG (reference sequence). Trimming removed 8 bases from V and 3 bases from J, with 14 bases in between. There are 13 residues in the CDR3. Here the CDR3 reads CALEGTLYNEQFF. The CDR3 DNA sequence: TGTGCCCTGGAGGGTACACTCTACAATGAGCAGTTCTTC.

This clone was counted only a few times. The chain joins TRBV28 to TRBJ1-3; tentative D call: TRBD1 (5 bases). CDR1 and CDR2 (germline): MDHEN, SYDVKM. V was pared by 4 bases and J by 8 bases, with 9 bases between. The CDR3 covers 12 residues. The CDR3, as DNA: TGTGCCAGCAGTTCGCAGGGTGACACCATATATTTT. Amino acid sequence: CASSSQGDTIYF.

This clone was counted a single time. The chain joins TRBV6-1 to TRBJ2-3; 12 nucleotides line up with TRBD2. Germline V gives CDR1 MNHNS, CDR2 SASEGT. V lost 4 bases and J lost 4; bases outside the gene matches: 3. CDR3 length: 15 residues. This chain's CDR3 is CASSVTSGSADTQYF. CDR3 DNA: TGTGCCAGCAGTGTGACTAGCGGGAGCGCAGATACGCAGTATTTT.

This rearrangement joins TRBV10-2 to TRBJ2-5, with TRBD1 matching 9 bases. Looked up from germline, CDR1 is WSHSY and CDR2 is SAAADI. The V gene end was trimmed by 4 bases and the J gene end by 4 bases; junction bases not matched to a gene: 13. The length of the CDR3 is 17 residues. The CDR3: CASSVQGAKPVPETQYF. The CDR3 DNA sequence: TGCGCCAGCAGTGTACAGGGGGCGAAGCCAGTCCCAGAGACCCAGTACTTC.

The chain recombines TRBV5-6 with TRBJ1-5, with D perhaps TRBD1 (6 bases). Trimming took off 4 bases at V and 7 bases at J, with 18 bases between the two ends. CDR3 length: 15 amino acids. Germline V lookup: CDR1 SGHDT, CDR2 YYEEEE. DNA of the CDR3: TGTGCCAGCAGCACGGGACATCTAAATGGACAGCCCCAGCATTTT. Its protein product is CASSTGHLNGQPQHF. Complete variable domain (other parts from reference TRBV5-6 and TRBJ1-5): DAGVTQSPTHLIKTRGQQVTLRCSPKSGHDTVSWYQQALGQGPQFIFQYYEEEERQRGNFPDRFSGHQFPNYSSELNVNALLLGDSALYLCASSTGHLNGQPQHFGDGTRLSIL.

V is TRBV2 and J is TRBJ2-7; the match to TRBD1 covers 10 bases. This CDR3 comprises 17 residues. Germline loops: CDR1 SNHLY, CDR2 FYNNEI. V shed 4 bases, J shed 2 bases, and the junction held 11 bases outside the gene matches. In nucleotides, the CDR3 is TGTGCCAGCAGTGGTCTTACCGGGACAGGGGATACCTACGAGCAGTACTTC. It codes for CASSGLTGTGDTYEQYF.

V and J are TRBV4-1 and TRBJ2-7, with D perhaps TRBD1 (5 bases). CDR1 and CDR2 from the germline V gene are MGHRA and YSYEKL. V gave up 1 base and J gave up 2 bases, with 18 bases separating them. This CDR3 has 17 amino acids. The CDR3 DNA is TGCGCCAGCAGCCAAGGCTACTCGCCAGGGAACCCCTACGAGCAGTACTTC. Translation gives CASSQGYSPGNPYEQYF.

This clone appeared a single time. V gene TRBV4-3 combines with J gene TRBJ1-1; 8 bases match TRBD1. Germline V CDR1 and CDR2: LGHNA, YSLEER. With 4 bases clipped from V and 5 bases from J, the junction kept 6 bases outside the gene matches. The CDR3 runs to 14 residues. This chain's CDR3 is CASSPRQGWTEAFF. The CDR3, as DNA: TGCGCCAGCAGCCCTAGACAGGGGTGGACTGAAGCTTTCTTT.

Comment on this clone: This specimen includes other DNA sequences encoding the same CDR3. The V call is TRBV7-9, the J call TRBJ2-3; D gene unclear. Per the germline V gene, CDR1 is SEHNR and CDR2 is FQNEAQ (reference sequence). V was pared by 3 bases and J by 5 bases, with 3 bases between. The CDR3 spans 11 residues. Here the CDR3 DNA reads TGTGCCAGCAGCTTGAGAGATACGCAGTATTTT. This sequence encodes CASSLRDTQYF.

The J gene is TRBJ2-1, the V gene TRBV18; 10 bases are a match to TRBD2. Germline CDR1 reads KGHSH; CDR2 reads LQKENI. This CDR3 comprises 16 residues. Trimming at V came to 3 bases and at J to 9 bases, leaving 11 bases not matched to a gene. As DNA, the CDR3 is TGTGCCAGCTCACCTCCGGGACTAGCGATTCGGAGTGAGCAGTTCTTC. It codes for CASSPPGLAIRSEQFF.

This chain connects TRBV11-2 to TRBJ1-2; D unclear. Germline CDR1 reads SGHAT; CDR2 reads FQNNGV. The CDR3 loop spans 13 amino acids. V lost 1 base to trimming and J lost 8 bases, with 11 bases between them. The CDR3 DNA follows: TGTGCCAGCAGCTTAGCCCCGGGTGGAGGCTACACCTTC. Translating it yields CASSLAPGGGYTF.

The chain links TRBV7-2 to TRBJ2-1, with D perhaps TRBD2 (6 bases). The CDR3 covers 13 residues. Trimming took off 5 bases at V and 7 bases at J, with 12 bases between the two ends. Germline CDR1 reads SGHTA; CDR2 reads FQGNSA. The CDR3 DNA sequence: TGTGCCAGCAGCCGCGGGGATTGGAATGAGCAGTTCTTC. Translation gives CASSRGDWNEQFF.

The DNA for the CDR3 is TGCAGCGTCAATAAGCCGGGACAGGCGGTTGGTGGGGAGCTGTTTTTT. This encodes CSVNKPGQAVGGELFF. This chain uses TRBV29-1 with TRBJ2-2; 8 bases map to TRBD1. CDR1 and CDR2 (germline): SQVTM, ANQGSEA. The V gene end was trimmed by 6 bases and the J gene end by 8 bases; junction bases not matched to a gene: 17. CDR3 length: 16 residues.

This chain connects TRBV18 to TRBJ1-5; 9 nucleotides agree with TRBD1. CDR1 and CDR2 (germline): KGHSH, LQKENI. The V gene end was trimmed by 3 bases and the J gene end by 5 bases; junction bases not matched to a gene: 5. CDR3 length: 15 amino acids. CDR3: CASSPQDRGYQPQHF. CDR3 nucleotide sequence: TGTGCCAGCTCACCTCAGGACAGGGGCTATCAGCCCCAGCATTTT.

As concerns this clone: The sample contains more than one DNA sequence encoding this CDR3. The rearrangement uses TRBV9 and TRBJ2-2; 14 nucleotides agree with TRBD2. Per germline, CDR1 SGDLS and CDR2 YYNGEE. V lost 0 bases to trimming and J lost 4 bases; unmatched junction nucleotides: 8. CDR3 length: 19 residues. This chain's CDR3 is CASSVALGLAGAGTGELFF. CDR3 coding DNA: TGTGCCAGCAGCGTAGCTTTGGGACTAGCGGGAGCAGGCACCGGGGAGCTGTTTTTT.

This clone was counted once. V and J are TRBV12-5 and TRBJ2-1; possibly TRBD2 for D (5 bases). V shed 1 base and J shed 7 bases, with 11 bases lying between them. The CDR3 spans 14 residues. Per germline, CDR1 LGHNT and CDR2 FRNRAP. In DNA form, the CDR3 reads TGTGCTAGTGGTTTGGACGGCACGGGGAATGAGCAGTTCTTC. Protein product: CASGLDGTGNEQFF.

CDR3 bases: TGTGCCAGCAGCTTAGGCCCACTATTTGCCGGGGAGCTGTTTTTT. Translated: CASSLGPLFAGELFF. The chain employs TRBV7-2 and TRBJ2-2, with unresolved D. In germline, CDR1 is SGHTA, CDR2 FQGNSA. The CDR3 contains 15 residues. V lost 1 base and J lost 6, with 12 bases in between.

The chain has TRBV6-1 and TRBJ2-5; 8 bases fit TRBD2. This CDR3 spans 16 amino acids. Germline CDR1 is MNHNS and CDR2 is SASEGT. V gave up 1 base and J gave up 2 bases; unmatched junction bases: 6. The CDR3 DNA is TGTGCCAGCAGTGAAGTAAGCGGGAGTTGGCAAGAGACCCAGTACTTC. Translation: CASSEVSGSWQETQYF.

This sequence joins TRBV11-3 and TRBJ2-1; 11 nucleotides align to TRBD1. Germline V gives CDR1 SGHNT, CDR2 YENEEA. V lost 3 bases and J lost 8; bases outside the gene matches: 6. The CDR3 consists of 15 residues. This CDR3 is CASSFSGTGGHEQFF. DNA of the CDR3: TGTGCCAGCAGCTTTAGTGGGACAGGGGGACATGAGCAGTTCTTC.

The gene calls are TRBV5-1 and TRBJ2-7; 12 positions match TRBD2. V trimming: 1 base; J trimming: 0 bases; junction bases outside the gene matches: 14. CDR3 length: 20 amino acids. The V gene's germline CDR1 is SGHRS and CDR2 YFSETQ. The CDR3 loop is CASSLSMLAGGRRFSYEQYF. The CDR3 DNA reads as TGCGCCAGCAGCTTGAGTATGCTAGCGGGAGGGCGTCGTTTCTCCTACGAGCAGTACTTC.

This clone counts as medium-sized. This chain links TRBV6-5 with TRBJ1-1; 8 bases align to TRBD1. V trimming: 3 bases; J trimming: 1 base; junction bases outside the gene matches: 7. Germline V gene lookup returns CDR1 MNHEY and CDR2 SVGAGI. This CDR3 contains 16 residues. For the CDR3, the DNA is TGTGCCAGCAGTTATCTACCAGGACAGGGGAACACTGAAGCTTTCTTT. Translation: CASSYLPGQGNTEAFF.

The chain carries TRBV2 and TRBJ2-5; D not resolved. Germline CDR1 is SNHLY and CDR2 is FYNNEI. The CDR3 runs to 11 residues. V was trimmed by 10 bases and J by 4 bases, leaving 10 bases between them. DNA for the CDR3: TGTGCCATCGGAGTCGGAGAGACCCAGTACTTC. Translating it yields CAIGVGETQYF.

This clone is a singleton in its sample. This chain connects TRBV10-2 to TRBJ2-1, with 11 nucleotides matching TRBD2. This CDR3 region has 16 residues. V lost 6 bases, J lost 4 bases, and 8 bases stayed unmatched. Germline CDR1 reads WSHSY; CDR2 reads SAAADI. The CDR3 is CASSFVGTSGYNEQFF. CDR3 coding DNA: TGCGCCAGCAGCTTTGTGGGGACTAGCGGTTACAATGAGCAGTTCTTC.

The chain employs TRBV9 and TRBJ2-5, with 12 bases lining up with TRBD2. With 1 base clipped from V and 4 bases from J, the junction kept 8 bases outside the gene matches. Looked up from germline, CDR1 is SGDLS and CDR2 is YYNGEE. The CDR3 extends over 17 amino acids. CDR3: CASSVSRLAGVGETQYF. For the CDR3, the DNA is TGTGCCAGCAGCGTAAGTCGACTAGCGGGAGTGGGAGAGACCCAGTACTTC.

The genes are TRBV6-4 and TRBJ2-3; maybe TRBD2 (6 bases). Germline V lookup: CDR1 MRHNA, CDR2 SNTAGT. There are 13 residues in the CDR3. V was pared by 5 bases and J by 0 bases, with 6 bases between. CDR3 amino acids: CASSSGSTDTQYF. The CDR3 DNA is TGTGCCAGCAGTAGCGGGAGCACAGATACGCAGTATTTT.

The CDR3 reads CALRGRTGLNTEAFF. The CDR3 DNA follows: TGTGCCCTTCGCGGAAGGACAGGGCTAAACACTGAAGCTTTCTTT. The chain links TRBV30 to TRBJ1-1, with 8 bases that match TRBD1. The V gene's germline CDR1 is GTSNPN and CDR2 SVGIG (reference sequence). The length of the CDR3 is 15 residues. Trimming took 8 bases from V and 2 from J; bases not matched to a gene: 13.

The table lists this clone with many counts. The chain is built from TRBV5-4 and TRBJ2-1; 9 bases align to TRBD2. The V and J ends lost 0 bases and 5 bases, in that order; junction bases with no gene match: 3. This CDR3 is 15 amino acids long. CDR1 SGHNT and CDR2 YYREEE come from the germline V gene (reference sequence). The CDR3 region is CASSLGLAVNNEQFF. In DNA, the CDR3 is TGTGCCAGCAGCTTGGGACTAGCGGTAAACAATGAGCAGTTCTTC.